The 9 T cell receptor beta chains presented below share a single source sample, sequenced in a study of T cell repertoires in cytomegalovirus infection. MiXCR was run by TCRdb on the reads, yielding one entry per CDR3 protein. Of approximately 250,000 distinct CDR3 sequences in the sample, around 9% were seen once. Sequencing used PBMCs. These receptors were taken from a human donor in good health (CMV status not recorded). Some clones in this sample may be carry-over from other donors' samples.

This clonotype was seen a handful of times. The chain combines TRBV6-2 or TRBV6-3 with TRBJ1-1; TRBD1 might be the D (5 bases). Per the germline V gene, CDR1 is MNHEY and CDR2 is SVGEGT. The CDR3 consists of 16 residues. V was pared by 1 base and J by 0 bases, with 12 bases between. CDR3 DNA sequence: TGTGCCAGCAGTTACTTCCGGGGGTCGATGAACACTGAAGCTTTCTTT. Translation gives CASSYFRGSMNTEAFF.

This clonotype has at least ten counts. The CDR3 loop is CASSLQGGTNQPQHF. Here the CDR3 DNA reads TGTGCCAGCAGCTTGCAGGGTGGGACCAATCAGCCCCAGCATTTT. The chain combines TRBV7-2 with TRBJ1-5; D perhaps matches TRBD1 (5 bases). Germline-derived CDR1 and CDR2 are SGHTA and FQGNSA. The CDR3 has 15 amino acids. V was shortened by 3 bases and J by 3 bases, with 12 bases between the two germline ends.

This clonotype was found a few times. The chain couples TRBV19 to TRBJ2-3; D unresolved. CDR1 and CDR2 from the germline V gene are LNHDA and SQIVND (reference sequence). CDR3 length: 13 residues. V lost 6 bases, J lost 0 bases, and 7 bases lay in between. The CDR3 spells CASRGSSTDTQYF. The CDR3 DNA follows: TGTGCCAGTAGGGGATCTAGCACAGATACGCAGTATTTT.

This clonotype came up many times. The chain joins TRBV6-5 to TRBJ1-1; 7 nucleotides match TRBD1. CDR1 and CDR2 from the germline V gene are MNHEY and SVGAGI. This CDR3 has 15 residues. The trim removed 2 bases at V and 1 base at J, leaving 4 bases unmatched. The CDR3 region is CASSYGAGGNTEAFF. As DNA, the CDR3 is TGTGCCAGCAGTTACGGGGCAGGGGGGAACACTGAAGCTTTCTTT.

This clonotype is labeled as hyperexpanded. The chain has TRBV28 and TRBJ1-1, with D tentatively TRBD1 (5 bases). Germline CDR1 MDHEN, CDR2 SYDVKM. The CDR3 extends over 12 amino acids. V was shortened by 7 bases and J by 6 bases, with 12 bases between the two germline ends. The CDR3, as DNA: TGTGCCAGCACTCCCTGGGGGTCTGAAGCTTTCTTT. This codes for CASTPWGSEAFF.

This clonotype has at least ten counts. This rearrangement joins TRBV10-1 to TRBJ2-3, with D unclear. The CDR3 totals 15 residues. Trimming took off 3 bases at V and 1 base at J, with 11 bases between the two ends. The germline gives CDR1 WNHNN, CDR2 SYGVQD (reference sequence). For the CDR3, the DNA is TGCGCCAGCAGTGATGGACCCGAGGGCACAGATACGCAGTATTTT. Protein: CASSDGPEGTDTQYF.

The chain recombines TRBV14 with TRBJ2-5; the D gene is possibly TRBD2 (5 bases). Germline assignment: CDR1 SGHDN and CDR2 FVKESK. Trimming removed 0 bases from V and 4 bases from J, with 12 bases in between. The CDR3 runs to 15 residues. This CDR3 reads CASSQDGLRTETQYF. DNA for the CDR3: TGTGCCAGCAGCCAAGATGGACTTCGCACAGAGACCCAGTACTTC.

As DNA, the CDR3 is TGTGCCAGTACCTCCTGGGGCGTGGGGACAGGGGTACACGAGCAGTACTTC. Translating gives CASTSWGVGTGVHEQYF. The V and J genes are TRBV13 and TRBJ2-7; TRBD1 matches at 10 bases. The CDR3 loop spans 17 amino acids. Germline V CDR1 and CDR2: PRHDT, FYEKMQ (reference sequence). V shed 9 bases, J shed 5 bases, and the junction held 19 bases outside the gene matches.

This clonotype was detected ten times or more. The V call is TRBV7-8, the J call TRBJ1-4, with D possibly being TRBD1 (5 bases). This CDR3 region has 18 residues. The V gene's germline CDR1 is SGHVS and CDR2 FQNEAQ. The V end was cut by 1 base, the J end by 5 bases, with 20 bases between. CDR3: CASSLDRSGNRQNEKLFF. The CDR3 bases are TGTGCCAGCAGCTTAGATAGGTCAGGGAACCGACAAAATGAAAAACTGTTTTTT.